This T cell receptor (beta chain) comes out of a study of T cells in Graves' hyperthyroidism and ophthalmopathy. Using RNA transcripts as the source, TCR beta CDR3 regions were amplified. Initially, a first-round RT-PCR of the TCR CDR3 employed the HTBI primer set. From the multiplex PCR reads, TCRdb called clonotypes with MiXCR, one entry per CDR3 protein. The sample yields about 290,000 distinct CDR3 sequences, approximately 12% seen once. Thyroid ultrasound, orbital computed tomography, clinical symptoms, and serum thyroxine and TRAb underpinned diagnoses. This clonotype occurred a few times. Sequences were obtained from blood. This clonotype was obtained from a woman under 40 with Graves' hyperthyroidism that later progressed to Graves' ophthalmopathy.

The CDR3 here is CASRGALQETQYF. CDR3 coding DNA: TGCGCCAGCAGGGGGGCCCTCCAAGAGACCCAGTACTTC. The V and J genes are TRBV5-1 and TRBJ2-5, with TRBD1 as a possible D gene (6 bases). Germline V CDR1 and CDR2: SGHRS, YFSETQ. The CDR3 has 13 amino acids. The V gene lost 5 bases and the J gene lost 1 base, with 9 bases spanning the gap.